This record covers a single T cell receptor beta chain. Its antigen is unknown. The data are from a study of cytomegalovirus exposure and HLA in healthy donors. The overall study: From about 180 million T cells, an earlier analysis saw 110 million or so unique TCR beta sequences.

Study-wide results and limits: Most TCR sequences were uncommon, yet certain public TCRs appeared in many donors.

The study ran its PCR with 60 Vbeta and 13 Jbeta primers. TCRdb's copy holds only in-frame clones and misses some; the assay was immunoSEQ multiplex PCR. Among some 180,000 clones listed, about four fifths were seen once. The sample comprised PBMCs. The receptor was derived from a woman aged 25 to 39 in good health and CMV-seronegative.

CDR3 residues: CASGRTAAEETQYF. DNA for the CDR3: TGTGCTAGTGGCCGCACGGCGGCGGAAGAGACCCAGTACTTC. The chain joins TRBV12-5 to TRBJ2-5; D is unresolved. Trimming left V 6 bases short and J 3 bases short, with 14 bases between. The V gene's germline CDR1 is LGHNT and CDR2 FRNRAP. This CDR3 contains 14 residues. The complete variable domain, with remaining parts taken from reference TRBV12-5 and TRBJ2-5, reads DARVTQTPRHKVTEMGQEVTMRCQPILGHNTVFWYRQTMMQGLELLAYFRNRAPLDDSGMPKDRFSAEMPDATLATLKIQPSEPRDSAVYFCASGRTAAEETQYFGPGTRLLVL.